The 3 T cell receptor beta chains presented below share a single source sample, sequenced in a study of blood T cell repertoires in COVID-19 (dated by TCRdb to 2020 to 2021). Libraries were constructed by the immunoSEQ multiplex PCR assay. Entries here come from immuneACCESS through TCRdb and include only in-frame sequences with V and J called. Some clones fail to appear in such tables; in the studies checked, an unresolved V gene covers under half of the shortfall, and the cause of the remainder is unknown. The sample table holds 350,000 to 450,000 clones, of which 70% to 90% were seen once. The leading ten clones occupy roughly 1.4% of the sample. Specimen: PBMCs or T cells enriched from blood (not recorded which). The receptors stem from a woman younger than 35 who had been exposed to COVID-19.

CDR3 sequence reads: CASSLAPGLNTGELFF. In DNA form, the CDR3 reads TGCGCCAGCAGCTTGGCCCCAGGACTTAACACCGGGGAGCTGTTTTTT. This rearrangement joins TRBV5-1 to TRBJ2-2, with a possible D match to TRBD2 (5 bases). Trimming removed 0 bases from V and 2 bases from J, with 11 bases in between. Germline V lookup: CDR1 SGHRS, CDR2 YFSETQ. The CDR3 runs 16 residues.

The rearrangement joins TRBV11-2 to TRBJ2-5; 11 bases fit TRBD2. The CDR3 contains 16 residues. Germline values: CDR1 SGHAT, CDR2 FQNNGV. With V trimmed by 1 base and J by 2 bases, 3 bases remained unmatched. The CDR3 sequence is CASSLGGLAGQETQYF. DNA for the CDR3: TGTGCCAGCAGCTTAGGAGGACTAGCGGGTCAAGAGACCCAGTACTTC.

This clone was recorded only once. The chain recombines TRBV24-1 with TRBJ2-7, with no clear D. V was trimmed by 3 bases and J by 0 bases, leaving 5 bases between them. The CDR3 length is 13 residues. CDR1 KGHDR and CDR2 SFDVKD come from the germline V gene. CDR3 nucleotides: TGTGCCACCAGTGATCCCAACTCCTACGAGCAGTACTTC. Translated: CATSDPNSYEQYF.